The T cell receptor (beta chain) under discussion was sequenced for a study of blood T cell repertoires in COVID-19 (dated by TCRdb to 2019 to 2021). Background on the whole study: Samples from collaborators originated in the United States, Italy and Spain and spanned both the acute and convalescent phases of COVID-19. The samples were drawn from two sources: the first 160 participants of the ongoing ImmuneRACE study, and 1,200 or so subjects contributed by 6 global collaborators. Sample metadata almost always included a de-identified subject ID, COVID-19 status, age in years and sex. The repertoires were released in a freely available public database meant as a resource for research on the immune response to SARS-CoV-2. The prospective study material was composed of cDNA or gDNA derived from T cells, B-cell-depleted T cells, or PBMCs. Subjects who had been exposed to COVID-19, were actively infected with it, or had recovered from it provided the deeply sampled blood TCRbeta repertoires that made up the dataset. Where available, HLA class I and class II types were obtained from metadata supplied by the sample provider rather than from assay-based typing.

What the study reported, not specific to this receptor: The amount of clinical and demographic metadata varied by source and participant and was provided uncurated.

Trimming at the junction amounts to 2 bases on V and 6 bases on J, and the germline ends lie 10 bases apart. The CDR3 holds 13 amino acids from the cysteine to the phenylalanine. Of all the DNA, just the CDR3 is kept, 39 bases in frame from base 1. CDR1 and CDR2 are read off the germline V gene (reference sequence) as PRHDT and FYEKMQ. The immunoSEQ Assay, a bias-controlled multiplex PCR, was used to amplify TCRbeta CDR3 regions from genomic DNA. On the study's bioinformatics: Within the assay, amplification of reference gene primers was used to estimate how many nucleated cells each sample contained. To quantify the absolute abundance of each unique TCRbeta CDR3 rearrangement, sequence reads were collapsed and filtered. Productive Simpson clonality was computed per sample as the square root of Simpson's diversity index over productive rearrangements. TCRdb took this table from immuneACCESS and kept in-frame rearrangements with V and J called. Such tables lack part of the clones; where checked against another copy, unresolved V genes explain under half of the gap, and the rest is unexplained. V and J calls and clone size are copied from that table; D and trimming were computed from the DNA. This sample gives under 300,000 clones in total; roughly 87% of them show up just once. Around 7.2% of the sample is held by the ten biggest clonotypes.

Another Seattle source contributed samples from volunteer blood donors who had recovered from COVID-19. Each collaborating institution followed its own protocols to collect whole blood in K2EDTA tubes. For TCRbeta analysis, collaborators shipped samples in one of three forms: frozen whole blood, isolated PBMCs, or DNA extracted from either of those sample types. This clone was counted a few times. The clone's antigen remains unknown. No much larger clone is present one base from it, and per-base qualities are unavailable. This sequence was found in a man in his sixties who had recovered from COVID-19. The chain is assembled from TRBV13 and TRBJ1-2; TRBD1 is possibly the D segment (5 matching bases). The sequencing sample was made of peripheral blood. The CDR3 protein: CASSLPGGDGYTF. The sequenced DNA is TGTGCCAGCAGCTTACCAGGAGGGGATGGCTACACCTTC.